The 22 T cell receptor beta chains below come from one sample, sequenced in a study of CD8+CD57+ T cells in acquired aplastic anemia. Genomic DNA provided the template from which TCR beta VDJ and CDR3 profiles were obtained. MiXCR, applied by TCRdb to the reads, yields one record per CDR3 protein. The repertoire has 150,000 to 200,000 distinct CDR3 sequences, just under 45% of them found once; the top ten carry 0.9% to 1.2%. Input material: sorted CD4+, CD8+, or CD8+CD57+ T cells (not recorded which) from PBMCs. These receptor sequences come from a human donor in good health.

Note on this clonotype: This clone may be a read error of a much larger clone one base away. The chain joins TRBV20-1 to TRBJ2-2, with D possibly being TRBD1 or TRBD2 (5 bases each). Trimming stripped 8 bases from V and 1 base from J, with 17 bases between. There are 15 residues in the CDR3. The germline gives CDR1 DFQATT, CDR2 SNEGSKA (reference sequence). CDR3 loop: CSQEEVDRNTGELFF. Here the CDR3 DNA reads TGCAGTCAGGAGGAGGTTGACAGGAACACCGGGGAGCTGTTTTTT.

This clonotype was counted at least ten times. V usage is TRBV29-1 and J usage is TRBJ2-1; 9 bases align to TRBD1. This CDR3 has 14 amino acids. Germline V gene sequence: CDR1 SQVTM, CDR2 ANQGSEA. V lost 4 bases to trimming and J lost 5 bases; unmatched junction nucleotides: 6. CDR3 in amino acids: CSVAGQGSNNEQFF. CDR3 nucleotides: TGCAGCGTTGCAGGACAGGGGAGCAACAATGAGCAGTTCTTC.

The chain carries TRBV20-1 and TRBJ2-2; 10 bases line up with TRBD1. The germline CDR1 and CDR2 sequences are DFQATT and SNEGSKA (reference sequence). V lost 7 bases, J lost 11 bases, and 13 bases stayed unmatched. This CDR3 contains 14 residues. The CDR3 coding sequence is TGCAGTGTCCCCAACCGACAGGGGGCAGGTGAGCTGTTTTTT. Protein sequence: CSVPNRQGAGELFF.

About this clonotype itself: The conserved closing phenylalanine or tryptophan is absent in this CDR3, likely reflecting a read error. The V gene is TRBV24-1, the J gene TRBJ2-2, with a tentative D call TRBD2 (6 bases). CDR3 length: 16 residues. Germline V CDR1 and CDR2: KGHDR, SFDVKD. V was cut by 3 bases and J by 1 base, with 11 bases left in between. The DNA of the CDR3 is TGTGCCACCAGTGATCTACGACTAGTGAACACCGGGGAGCTGTTTTCT. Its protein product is CATSDLRLVNTGELFS.

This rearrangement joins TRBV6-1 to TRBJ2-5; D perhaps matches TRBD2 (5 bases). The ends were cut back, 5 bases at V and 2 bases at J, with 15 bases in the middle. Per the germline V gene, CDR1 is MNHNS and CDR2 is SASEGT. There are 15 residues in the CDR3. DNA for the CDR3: TGTGCCAGCAGTATAGCGTGGGGAAGGCAAGAGACCCAGTACTTC. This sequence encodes CASSIAWGRQETQYF.

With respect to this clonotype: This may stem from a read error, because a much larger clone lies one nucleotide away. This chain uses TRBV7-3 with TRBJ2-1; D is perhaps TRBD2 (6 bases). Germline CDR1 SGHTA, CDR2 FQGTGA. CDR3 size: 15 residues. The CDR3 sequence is CANSSVWGVGNEQFF. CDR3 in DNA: TGTGCCAACAGCTCCGTATGGGGGGTGGGCAATGAGCAGTTCTTC. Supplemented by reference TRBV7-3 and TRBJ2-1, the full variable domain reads GAGVSQTPSNKVTEKGKYVELRCDPISGHTALYWYRQSLGQGPEFLIYFQGTGAADDSGLPNDRFFAVRPEGSVSTLKIQRTERGDSAVYLCANSSVWGVGNEQFFGPGTRLTVL.

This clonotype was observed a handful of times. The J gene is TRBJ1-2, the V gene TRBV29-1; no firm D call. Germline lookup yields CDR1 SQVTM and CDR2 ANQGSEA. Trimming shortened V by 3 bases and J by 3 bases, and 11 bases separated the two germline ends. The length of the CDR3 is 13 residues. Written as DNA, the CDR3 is TGCAGCGTTGATCGTAGCTACTACTATGGCTACACCTTC. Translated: CSVDRSYYYGYTF.

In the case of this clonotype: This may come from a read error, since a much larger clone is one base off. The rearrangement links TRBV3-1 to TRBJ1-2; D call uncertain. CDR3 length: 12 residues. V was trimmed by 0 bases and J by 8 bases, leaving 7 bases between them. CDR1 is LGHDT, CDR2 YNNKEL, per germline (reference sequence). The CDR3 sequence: CASSQDELGYTF. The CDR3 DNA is TGTGCCAGCAGCCAAGATGAGCTCGGCTACACCTTC.

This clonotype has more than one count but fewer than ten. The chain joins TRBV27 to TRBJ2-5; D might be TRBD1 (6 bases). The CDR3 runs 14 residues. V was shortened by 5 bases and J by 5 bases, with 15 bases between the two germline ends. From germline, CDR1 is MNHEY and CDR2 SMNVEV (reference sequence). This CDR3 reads CASSLRQVRETQYF. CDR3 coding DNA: TGTGCCAGCAGTCTTCGACAGGTCCGGGAGACCCAGTACTTC.

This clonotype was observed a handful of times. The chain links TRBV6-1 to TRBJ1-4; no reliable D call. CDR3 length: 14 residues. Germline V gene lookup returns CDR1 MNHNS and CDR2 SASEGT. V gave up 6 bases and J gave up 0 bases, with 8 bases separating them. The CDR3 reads CASSVTPTNEKLFF. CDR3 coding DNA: TGTGCCAGCAGCGTGACACCAACTAATGAAAAACTGTTTTTT.

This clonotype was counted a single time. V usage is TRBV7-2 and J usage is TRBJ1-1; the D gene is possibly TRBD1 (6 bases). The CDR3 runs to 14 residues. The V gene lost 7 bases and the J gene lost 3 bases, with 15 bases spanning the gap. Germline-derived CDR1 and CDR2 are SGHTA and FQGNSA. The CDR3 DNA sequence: TGTGCCAGCATCCCTCCGGGACAACACACTGAAGCTTTCTTT. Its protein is CASIPPGQHTEAFF.

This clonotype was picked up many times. The CDR3 region is CASSATGFSYEQYF. The CDR3 nucleotides are TGTGCCAGCAGTGCGACAGGGTTTTCCTACGAGCAGTACTTC. V gene TRBV25-1 combines with J gene TRBJ2-7; 7 bases are a match to TRBD1. This CDR3 is 14 amino acids long. The germline V gene has CDR1 MGHDK and CDR2 SYGVNS. The V segment lost 4 bases and the J segment 1 base; nucleotides outside the gene matches: 4.

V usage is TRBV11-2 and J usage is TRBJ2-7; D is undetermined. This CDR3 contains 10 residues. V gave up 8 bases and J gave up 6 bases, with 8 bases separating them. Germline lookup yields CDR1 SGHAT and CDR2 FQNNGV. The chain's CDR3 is CASGQPEQYF. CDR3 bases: TGTGCCAGCGGCCAGCCCGAGCAGTACTTC.

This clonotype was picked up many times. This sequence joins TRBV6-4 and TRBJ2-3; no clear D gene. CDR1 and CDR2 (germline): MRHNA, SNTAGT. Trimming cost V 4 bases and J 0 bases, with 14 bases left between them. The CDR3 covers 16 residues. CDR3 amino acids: CASSVGSASSTDTQYF. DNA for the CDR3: TGTGCCAGCAGTGTGGGGTCCGCGTCTAGCACAGATACGCAGTATTTT.

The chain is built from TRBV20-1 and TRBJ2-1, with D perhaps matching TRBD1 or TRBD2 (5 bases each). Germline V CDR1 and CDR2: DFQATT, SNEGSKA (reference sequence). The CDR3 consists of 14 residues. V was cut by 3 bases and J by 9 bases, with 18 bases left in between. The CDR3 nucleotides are TGCAGTGCTAGCGATGGGGGTAGGATCCTTGAGCAGTTCTTC. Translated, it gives CSASDGGRILEQFF.

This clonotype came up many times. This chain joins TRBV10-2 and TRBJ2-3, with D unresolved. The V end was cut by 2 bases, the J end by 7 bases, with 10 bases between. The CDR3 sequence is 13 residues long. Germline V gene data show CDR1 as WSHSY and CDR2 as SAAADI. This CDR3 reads CASSEAVKNTQYF. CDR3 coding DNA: TGCGCCAGCAGTGAGGCCGTGAAAAATACGCAGTATTTT.

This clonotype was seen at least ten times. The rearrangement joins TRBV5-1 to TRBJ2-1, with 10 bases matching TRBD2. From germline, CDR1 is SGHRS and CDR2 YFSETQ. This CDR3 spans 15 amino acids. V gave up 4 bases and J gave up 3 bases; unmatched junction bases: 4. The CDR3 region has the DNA TGCGCCAGCAGCAGGGCTAGCGGGGGCTACAATGAGCAGTTCTTC. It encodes CASSRASGGYNEQFF.

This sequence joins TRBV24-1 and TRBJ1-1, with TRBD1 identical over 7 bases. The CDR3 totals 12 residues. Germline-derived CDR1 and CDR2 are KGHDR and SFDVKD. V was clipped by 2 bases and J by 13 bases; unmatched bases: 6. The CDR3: CATSDYRGGFFF. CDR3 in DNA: TGTGCCACCAGTGATTACAGGGGAGGGTTTTTCTTT.

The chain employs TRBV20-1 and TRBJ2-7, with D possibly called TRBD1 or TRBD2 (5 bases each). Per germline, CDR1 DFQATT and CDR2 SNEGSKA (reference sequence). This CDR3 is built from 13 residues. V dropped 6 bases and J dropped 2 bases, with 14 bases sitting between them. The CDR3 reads CSAPRDGPYEQYF. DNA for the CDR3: TGCAGTGCCCCTCGGGACGGTCCCTACGAGCAGTACTTC.

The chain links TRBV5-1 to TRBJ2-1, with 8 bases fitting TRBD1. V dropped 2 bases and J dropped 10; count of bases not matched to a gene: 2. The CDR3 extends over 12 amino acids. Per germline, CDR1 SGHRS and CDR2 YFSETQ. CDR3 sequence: CASSFGTGEQFF. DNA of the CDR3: TGCGCCAGCAGCTTCGGGACAGGCGAGCAGTTCTTC.

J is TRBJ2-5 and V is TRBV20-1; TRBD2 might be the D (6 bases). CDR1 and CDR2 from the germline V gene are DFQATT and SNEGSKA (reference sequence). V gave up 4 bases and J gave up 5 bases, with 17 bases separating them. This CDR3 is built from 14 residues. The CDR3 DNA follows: TGCAGTGCTACCCCTATGGGGAGGAGGGAGACCCAGTACTTC. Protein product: CSATPMGRRETQYF.

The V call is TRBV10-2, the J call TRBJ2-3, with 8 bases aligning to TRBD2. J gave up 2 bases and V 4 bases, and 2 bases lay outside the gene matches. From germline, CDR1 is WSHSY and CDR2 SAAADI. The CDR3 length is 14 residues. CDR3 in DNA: TGCGCCAGCAGTGTGACTAGCGCCACAGATACGCAGTATTTT. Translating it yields CASSVTSATDTQYF.